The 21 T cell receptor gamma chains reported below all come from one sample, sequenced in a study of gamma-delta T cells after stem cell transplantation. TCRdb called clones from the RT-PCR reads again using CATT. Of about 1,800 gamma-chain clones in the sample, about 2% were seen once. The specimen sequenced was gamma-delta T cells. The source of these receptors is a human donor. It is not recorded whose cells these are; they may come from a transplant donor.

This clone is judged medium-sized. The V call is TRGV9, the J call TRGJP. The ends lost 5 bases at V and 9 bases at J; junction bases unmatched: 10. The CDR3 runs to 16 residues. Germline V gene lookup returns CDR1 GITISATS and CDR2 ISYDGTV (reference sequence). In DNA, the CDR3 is TGTGCCTTGTGGGGGACTTTGGGGTTGGGCAAAAAAATCAAGGTATTT. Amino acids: CALWGTLGLGKKIKVF.

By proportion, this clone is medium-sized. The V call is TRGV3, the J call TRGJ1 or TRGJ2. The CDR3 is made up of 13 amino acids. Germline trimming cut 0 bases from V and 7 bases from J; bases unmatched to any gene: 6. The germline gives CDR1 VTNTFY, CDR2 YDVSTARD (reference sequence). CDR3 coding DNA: TGTGCCACCTGGGACAGGCTGCGGTATAAGAAACTCTTT. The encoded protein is CATWDRLRYKKLF.

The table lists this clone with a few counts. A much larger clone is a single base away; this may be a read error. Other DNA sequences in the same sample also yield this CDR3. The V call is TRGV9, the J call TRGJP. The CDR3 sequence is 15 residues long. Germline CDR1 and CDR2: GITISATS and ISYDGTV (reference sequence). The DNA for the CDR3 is TGTGCCTTGTGGGAGGGAGAGTTAGGCAAAAAAATCAAGGTATTT. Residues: CALWEGELGKKIKVF.

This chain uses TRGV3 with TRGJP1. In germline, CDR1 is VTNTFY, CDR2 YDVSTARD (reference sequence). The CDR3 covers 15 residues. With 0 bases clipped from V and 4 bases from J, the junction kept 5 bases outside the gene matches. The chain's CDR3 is CATWDRSGTGWFKIF. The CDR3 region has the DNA TGTGCCACCTGGGACAGGAGTGGCACTGGTTGGTTCAAGATATTT.

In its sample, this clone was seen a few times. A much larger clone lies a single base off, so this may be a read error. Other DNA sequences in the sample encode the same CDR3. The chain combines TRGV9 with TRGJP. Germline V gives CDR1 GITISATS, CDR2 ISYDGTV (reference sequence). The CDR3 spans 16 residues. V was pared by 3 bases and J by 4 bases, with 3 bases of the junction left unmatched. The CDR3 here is CALWELQELGKKIKVF. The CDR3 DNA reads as TGTGCCTTGTGGGAGCTCCAAGAGTTGGGCAAAAAAATCAAGGTATTT.

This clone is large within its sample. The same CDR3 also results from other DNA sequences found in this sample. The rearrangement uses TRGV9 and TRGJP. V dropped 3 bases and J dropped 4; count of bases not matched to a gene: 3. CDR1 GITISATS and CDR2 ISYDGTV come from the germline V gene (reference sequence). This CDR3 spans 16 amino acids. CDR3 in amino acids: CALWEIQELGKKIKVF. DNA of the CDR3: TGTGCCTTGTGGGAGATCCAAGAGTTGGGCAAAAAAATCAAGGTATTT.

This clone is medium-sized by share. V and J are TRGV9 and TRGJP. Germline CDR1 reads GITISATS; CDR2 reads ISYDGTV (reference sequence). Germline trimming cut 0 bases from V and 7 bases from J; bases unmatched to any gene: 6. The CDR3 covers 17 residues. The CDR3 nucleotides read TGTGCCTTGTGGGAGGTGGGATGGGAGTTGGGCAAAAAAATCAAGGTATTT. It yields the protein CALWEVGWELGKKIKVF.

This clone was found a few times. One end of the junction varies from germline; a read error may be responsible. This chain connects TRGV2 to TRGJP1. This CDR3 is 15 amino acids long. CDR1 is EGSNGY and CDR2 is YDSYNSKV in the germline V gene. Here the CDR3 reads CATWDGRTTGRFKIF. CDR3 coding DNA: TGTGCCACCTGGGACGGGCGTACCACTGGTCGGTTCAAGATATTT.

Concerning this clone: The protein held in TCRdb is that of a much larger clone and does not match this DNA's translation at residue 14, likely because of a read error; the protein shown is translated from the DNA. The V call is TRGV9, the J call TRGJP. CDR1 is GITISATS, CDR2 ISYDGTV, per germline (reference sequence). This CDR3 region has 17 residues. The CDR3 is CALWEALEELGKKVKVF. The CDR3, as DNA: TGTGCCTTGTGGGAGGCACTAGAAGAGTTGGGCAAAAAAGTCAAGGTATTT.

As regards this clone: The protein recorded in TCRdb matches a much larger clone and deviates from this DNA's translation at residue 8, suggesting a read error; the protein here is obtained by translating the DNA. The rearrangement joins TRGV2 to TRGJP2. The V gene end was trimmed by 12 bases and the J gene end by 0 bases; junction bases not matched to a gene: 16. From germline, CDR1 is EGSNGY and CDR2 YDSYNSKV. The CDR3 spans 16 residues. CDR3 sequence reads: CAPRYRPHSSDWIKTF. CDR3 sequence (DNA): TGTGCCCCCCGATATCGACCACATAGTAGTGATTGGATCAAGACGTTT.

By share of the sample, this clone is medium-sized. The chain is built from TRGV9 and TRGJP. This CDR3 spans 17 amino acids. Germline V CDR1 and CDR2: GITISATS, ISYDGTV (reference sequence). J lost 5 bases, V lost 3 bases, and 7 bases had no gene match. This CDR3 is CALWEPHEELGKKIKVF. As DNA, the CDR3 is TGTGCCTTGTGGGAGCCGCACGAAGAGTTGGGCAAAAAAATCAAGGTATTT.

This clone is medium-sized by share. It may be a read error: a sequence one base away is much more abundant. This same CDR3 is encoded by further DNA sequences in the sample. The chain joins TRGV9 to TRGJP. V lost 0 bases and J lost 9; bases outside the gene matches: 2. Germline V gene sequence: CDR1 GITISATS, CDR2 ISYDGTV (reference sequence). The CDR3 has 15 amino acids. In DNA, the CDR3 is TGTGCCTTGTGGGAGGTGGCGTTGGGCAAAAAAATCAAGGTATTT. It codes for CALWEVALGKKIKVF.

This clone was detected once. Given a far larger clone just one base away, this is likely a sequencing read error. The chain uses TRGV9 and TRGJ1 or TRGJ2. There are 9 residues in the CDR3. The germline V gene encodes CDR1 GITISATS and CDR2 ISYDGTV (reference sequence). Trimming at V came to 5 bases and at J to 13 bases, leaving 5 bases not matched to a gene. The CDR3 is CALWGGKLF. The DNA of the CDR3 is TGTGCCTTGTGGGGTGGTAAACTCTTT.

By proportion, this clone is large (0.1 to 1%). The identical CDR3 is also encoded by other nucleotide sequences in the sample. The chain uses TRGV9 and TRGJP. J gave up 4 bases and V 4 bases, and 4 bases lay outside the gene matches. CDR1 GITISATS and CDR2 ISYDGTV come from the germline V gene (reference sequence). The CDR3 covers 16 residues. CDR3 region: CALWEDQELGKKIKVF. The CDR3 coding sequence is TGTGCCTTGTGGGAAGATCAAGAGTTGGGCAAAAAAATCAAGGTATTT.

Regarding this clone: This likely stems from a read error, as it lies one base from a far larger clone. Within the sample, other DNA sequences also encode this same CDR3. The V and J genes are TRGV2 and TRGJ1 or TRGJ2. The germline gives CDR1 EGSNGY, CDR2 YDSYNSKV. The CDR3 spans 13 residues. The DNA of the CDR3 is TGCGCCACCTGGGACGGGCGTGGTTATAAGAAACTCTTT. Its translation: CATWDGRGYKKLF.

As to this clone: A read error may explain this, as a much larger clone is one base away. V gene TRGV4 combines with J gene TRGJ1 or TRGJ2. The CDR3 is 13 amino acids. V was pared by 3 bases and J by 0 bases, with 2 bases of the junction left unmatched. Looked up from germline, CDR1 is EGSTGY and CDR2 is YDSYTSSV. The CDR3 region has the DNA TGTGCCACCTGGGATAGGAATTATTATAAGAAACTCTTT. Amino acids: CATWDRNYYKKLF.

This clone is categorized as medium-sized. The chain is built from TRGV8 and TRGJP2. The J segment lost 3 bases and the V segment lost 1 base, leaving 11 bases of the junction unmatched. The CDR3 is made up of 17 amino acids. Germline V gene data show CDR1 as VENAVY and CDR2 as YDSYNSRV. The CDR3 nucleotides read TGTGCCACCTGGGATAGTCCCCAAAATGGTAGTGATTGGATCAAGACGTTT. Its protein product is CATWDSPQNGSDWIKTF.

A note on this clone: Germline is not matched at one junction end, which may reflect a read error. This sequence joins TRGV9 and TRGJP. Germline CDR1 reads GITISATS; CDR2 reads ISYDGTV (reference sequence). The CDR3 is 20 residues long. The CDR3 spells CALSEVLKEAQELGKKIKVF. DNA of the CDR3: TGTGCCTTGTCGGAGGTCCTCAAGGAGGCTCAAGAGTTGGGCAAAAAAATCAAGGTATTT.

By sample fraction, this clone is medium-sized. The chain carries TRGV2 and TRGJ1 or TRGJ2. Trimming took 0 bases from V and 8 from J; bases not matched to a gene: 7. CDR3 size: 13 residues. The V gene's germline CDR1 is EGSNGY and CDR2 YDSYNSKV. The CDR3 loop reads CATWDGPRDKKLF. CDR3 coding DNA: TGTGCCACCTGGGACGGGCCTCGGGATAAGAAACTCTTT.

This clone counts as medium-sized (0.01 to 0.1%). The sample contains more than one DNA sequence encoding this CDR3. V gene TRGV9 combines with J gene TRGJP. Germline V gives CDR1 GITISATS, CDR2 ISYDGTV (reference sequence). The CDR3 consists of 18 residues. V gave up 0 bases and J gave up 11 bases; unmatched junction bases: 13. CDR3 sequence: CALWEVQGNGLGKKIKVF. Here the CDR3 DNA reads TGTGCCTTGTGGGAGGTGCAGGGTAACGGGCTGGGCAAAAAAATCAAGGTATTT.

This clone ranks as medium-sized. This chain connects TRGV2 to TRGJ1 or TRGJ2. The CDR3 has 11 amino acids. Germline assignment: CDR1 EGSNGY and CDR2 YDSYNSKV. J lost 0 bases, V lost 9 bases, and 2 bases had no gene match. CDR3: CATRNYYKKLF. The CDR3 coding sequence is TGTGCCACCAGGAATTATTATAAGAAACTCTTT.